This is a list of T cell receptor beta chains from one sample in a study of shared clonotypes between healthy human individuals. Sequencing was performed with immunoSEQ multiplex PCR; in TCRdb, only in-frame clones are kept and a portion is missing. The data contain a few million clones, 85% to 95% of them singletons. Input material: naive CD4+ T cells sorted from blood. These receptor sequences come from a man aged 18-30 years in good health. Each CDR3 is given with its conserved first and last residue. D genes are given only for firm matches. Clone sizes are given selectively: once, few, many, or a class where the clone is expanded.

>TRBJ2-2|TRBV5-1|once|.
TGCGCCAGCAGCTTGGCCACGGCGGACACCGGGGAGCTGTTTTTT
CASSLATADTGELFF
>TRBJ2-5|TRBV5-1|.|TRBD2
TGCGCCAGCAGCGTGGGACTAGCGGGCCTCCAAGAGACCCAGTACTTC
CASSVGLAGLQETQYF
>TRBJ2-5|TRBV4-1|.|TRBD1
TGCGCCAGCAGCCAGTCTGGACAGGGGGCTAAAGAGACCCAGTACTTC
CASSQSGQGAKETQYF
>TRBJ1-2|TRBV19|.|TRBD1
TGTGCCAGTAGAGGGGACAGGGTCTATGGCTACACCTTC
CASRGDRVYGYTF
>TRBJ2-3|TRBV5-1|.|TRBD2
TGCGCCAGCAGCATTGCGGGGGGCGGCACAGATACGCAGTATTTT
CASSIAGGGTDTQYF
>TRBJ2-5|TRBV2|.|TRBD2
TGTGCCAGCAGTGACACTAGCGGGGCTGATACCCAGTACTTC
CASSDTSGADTQYF
>TRBJ2-5|TRBV19|.|TRBD1
TGTGCCAGTAGTCAGGGACAGGGAGGAGAGACCCAGTACTTC
CASSQGQGGETQYF
>TRBJ1-4|TRBV9|.|.
TGTGCCAGCAGCGTAGCCGGGGTAAATGAAAAACTGTTTTTT
CASSVAGVNEKLFF
>TRBJ2-7|TRBV28|.|TRBD1
TGTGCCAGCAGTGTAGGACAGGGGTCACCCTACGAGCAGTACTTC
CASSVGQGSPYEQYF
>TRBJ1-2|TRBV6-1|.|TRBD1
TGTGCCAGCAGTGGGACAGGCTTCTATGGCTACACCTTC
CASSGTGFYGYTF
>TRBJ2-3|TRBV19|.|.
TGTGCCAGTAGTATAGATCAGGGGACTAGCACAGATACGCAGTATTTT
CASSIDQGTSTDTQYF
>TRBJ1-3|TRBV7-2|.|TRBD1
TGTGCCAGCAGCCCACAGGGGCCCAGCTCTGGAAACACCATATATTTT
CASSPQGPSSGNTIYF
>TRBJ1-1|TRBV5-4|once|.
TGTGCCAGCAGCTTTTACAGCACCACTGAAGCTTTCTTT
CASSFYSTTEAFF
>TRBJ2-1|TRBV7-9|.|TRBD2
TGTGCCAGCAGCCGACAATCCGCCGGGACTAGCGGGAGATCTGAGCAGTTCTTC
CASSRQSAGTSGRSEQFF
>TRBJ2-5|TRBV6-5|.|.
TGTGCCAGCAGTTATTGGGGGGAAGAGACCCAGTACTTC
CASSYWGEETQYF
>TRBJ2-7|TRBV5-1|.|TRBD1
TGCGCCAGCAGCCCACGACAGGGGACCTCCTACGAGCAGTACTTC
CASSPRQGTSYEQYF
>TRBJ1-2|TRBV27|.|.
TGTGCCAGCTCGTCGCGGGGGGGGCAGGGCTACACCTTC
CASSSRGGQGYTF
>TRBJ1-1|TRBV6-5|.|.
TGTGCCAGCAGTTACTCCGGGGGATGGGGCACTGAAGCTTTCTTT
CASSYSGGWGTEAFF
>TRBJ2-7|TRBV18|.|TRBD2
TGTGCCAGCTCATCGACTAGCGGAGAGGGGTACGAGCAGTACTTC
CASSSTSGEGYEQYF
>TRBJ1-1|TRBV5-4|once|TRBD1
TGTGCCAGCAGCTTCGGCCAGGGGGGCTCTGAAGCTTTCTTT
CASSFGQGGSEAFF
>TRBJ2-5|TRBV5-1|once|.
TGCGCCAGCAGCTCCGGACAAGTGTACCAAGAGACCCAGTACTTC
CASSSGQVYQETQYF
>TRBJ2-7|TRBV11-2|.|.
TGTGCCAGCAGCTTAGGCCGGCCGTCCTACGAGCAGTACTTC
CASSLGRPSYEQYF
>TRBJ1-6|TRBV30|.|TRBD1
TGTGCCTGGAGTAGGGACAGAACGAATTCACCCCTCCACTTT
CAWSRDRTNSPLHF
>TRBJ1-6|TRBV28|.|.
TGTGCCAGCAGTTTAAATTACGGGGCGAATTTGGGCTTTGGGCGTAATTCACCCCTCCACTTT
CASSLNYGANLGFGRNSPLHF
>TRBJ1-1|TRBV5-1|few|TRBD1
TGCGCCAGCAGCTCGACCTTAGGACAGGGGAACACTGAAGCTTTCTTT
CASSSTLGQGNTEAFF
>TRBJ1-4|TRBV19|once|.
TGTGCCAGTAGTATTAAAGGACGGTCAACTAATGAAAAACTGTTTTTT
CASSIKGRSTNEKLFF
>TRBJ1-1|TRBV5-1|.|.
TGCGCCAGCAGCTTGGGTAGAGCAAACACTGAAGCTTTCTTT
CASSLGRANTEAFF
>TRBJ1-3|TRBV7-9|.|TRBD1
TGTGCCAGCAGCCCCACAGGGGGCCGCTCTGGAAACACCATATATTTT
CASSPTGGRSGNTIYF
>TRBJ2-7|TRBV2|few|.
TGTGCCAGCAGTGAATTTGGTCCCAGGGAAAAAATCGCCTACGAGCAGTACTTC
CASSEFGPREKIAYEQYF
>TRBJ1-3|TRBV4-1|.|.
TGCGCCAGCAACCAAGAGGCGGCAGTGTCAATTAGCTCTGGAAACACCATATATTTT
CASNQEAAVSISSGNTIYF
>TRBJ2-7|TRBV30|.|.
TGTGCCTGGGGATCACCTTTGCCCTCCTACGAGCAGTACTTC
CAWGSPLPSYEQYF
>TRBJ2-3|TRBV5-6|.|.
TGTGCCAGCAGCTTAAAAACGGGGGAGAGCACAGATACGCAGTATTTT
CASSLKTGESTDTQYF
>TRBJ1-1|TRBV29-1|once|TRBD1
TGCAGCGTTGACAGGGGGCAAGGGATGAACACTGAAGCTTTCTTT
CSVDRGQGMNTEAFF
>TRBJ2-2|TRBV5-6|few|.
TGTGCCAGCAGCTTGCCAGGTACCACCGGGGAGCTGTTTTTT
CASSLPGTTGELFF
>TRBJ2-3|TRBV7-9|.|.
TGTGCCAGCAGCTTACTCCCCGGGGGTGCCACAGATACGCAGTATTTT
CASSLLPGGATDTQYF
>TRBJ2-7|TRBV6-5|.|.
TGTGCCAGCAGTCGACAGGCCGGGTCCCACGAGCAGTACTTC
CASSRQAGSHEQYF
>TRBJ2-1|TRBV7-2|.|.
TGTGCCAGCAGCCACGGGTACAATGAGCAGTTCTTC
CASSHGYNEQFF
>TRBJ2-3|TRBV2|.|TRBD2
TGTGCCAGCACTAGCGGGCTCCCTGCCACAGATACGCAGTATTTT
CASTSGLPATDTQYF
>TRBJ1-2|TRBV15|.|.
TGTGCCACCAGCAGAGAATTGAGTGGGTATGGCTACACCTTC
CATSRELSGYGYTF
>TRBJ1-2|TRBV6-5|.|TRBD1
TGTGCCAGCAGTTTCAACAGGGGCCAAGGTAGCTACACCTTC
CASSFNRGQGSYTF
>TRBJ2-7|TRBV9|once|.
TGTGCCAGCAGCGTAGACGCCGGACCCTATACGGAGCAGTACTTC
CASSVDAGPYTEQYF
>TRBJ2-1|TRBV7-3|.|TRBD2
TGTGCCAGCAGCCTGACCGGGACTAGCGGGGACGATGAGCAGTTCTTC
CASSLTGTSGDDEQFF
>TRBJ2-7|TRBV2|.|TRBD2
TGTGCCAGCAGTACCGGGACTAGCGGGGGCCAGGCCTACGAGCAGTACTTC
CASSTGTSGGQAYEQYF
>TRBJ1-4|TRBV5-6|.|TRBD1
TGTGCCAGCAGCTTTGGTCAGGCAGGGGGGAATGAAAAACTGTTTTTT
CASSFGQAGGNEKLFF
>TRBJ1-5|TRBV7-9|.|.
TGTGCCAGCAGCTTAGGGCAGGGCAATCAGCCCCAGCATTTT
CASSLGQGNQPQHF
>TRBJ1-5|TRBV2|.|TRBD1
TGTGCCAGCAGGCCAGGGGGCGTACAGCCCCAGCATTTT
CASRPGGVQPQHF
>TRBJ2-3|TRBV19|.|.
TGTGCCAGTAGTATCGGCGGTGGAGATACGCAGTATTTT
CASSIGGGDTQYF
>TRBJ2-5|TRBV10-2|.|TRBD1
TGCGCCAGCCTGACAGGGATCGATAAAGAGACCCAGTACTTC
CASLTGIDKETQYF
>TRBJ2-1|TRBV30|.|.
TGTGCCTGGAGTGTCTCCCGGGCGGGGAATGAGCAGTTCTTC
CAWSVSRAGNEQFF
>TRBJ2-3|TRBV2|.|.
TGTGCCAGCACCCTAGGACTTGGAGGTGGCACAGATACGCAGTATTTT
CASTLGLGGGTDTQYF
>TRBJ1-3|TRBV7-8|.|.
TGTGCCAGCAGCTTAGCGCGGGATCCTGGAAACACCATATATTTT
CASSLARDPGNTIYF
>TRBJ2-6|TRBV5-1|.|.
TGCGCCAGCAGCTTGCAGGCCTCTGGGGCCAACGTCCTGACTTTC
CASSLQASGANVLTF
>TRBJ2-7|TRBV5-1|.|.
TGCGCCAGCAGCTTCGGTAAGGGCGGGGAGCAGTACTTC
CASSFGKGGEQYF
>TRBJ1-5|TRBV28|.|.
TGTGCCAGCAGACCCCCTGGGGGGGCCCAGCATTTT
CASRPPGGAQHF
>TRBJ1-6|TRBV5-4|.|.
TGTGCCAGCAGCTTGGGAGGCCGGTACCCTTCACCCCTCCACTTT
CASSLGGRYPSPLHF
>TRBJ1-2|TRBV6-1|.|.
TGTGCCACGGTGCGGAACTATGGCTACACCTTC
CATVRNYGYTF
>TRBJ2-7|TRBV10-2|.|.
TGCGCCAGCAGTGAGTCGCCAGAAGTGGGCGAGCAGTACTTC
CASSESPEVGEQYF
>TRBJ1-2|TRBV6-5|.|TRBD1
TGTGCCAGCAGTTACGACAGGGAGAACTATGGCTACACCTTC
CASSYDRENYGYTF
>TRBJ1-1|TRBV5-4|.|TRBD1
TGTGCCAGCAGCGAAAAAAGGACAGGGGGCACTGAAGCTTTCTTT
CASSEKRTGGTEAFF